These 3 T cell receptor beta chains share one sample of origin, sequenced in a study of breast tumors, draining lymph nodes, adjacent tissues. Samples came from axillary lymph nodes draining the breast cancer. TCRdb re-derived calls from the multiplex PCR reads in MiXCR, one entry per CDR3 protein. This table has roughly 220,000 distinct CDR3 sequences, approximately 36% appearing once. Sequenced material: axillary lymph node tissue. The receptors originated from a female donor with breast cancer. Some clones in this sample may be carry-over from other donors' samples.

This clonotype was seen repeatedly, ten times or more. The chain uses TRBV7-9 and TRBJ2-1; 10 bases fit TRBD1. V shed 5 bases, J shed 7 bases, and the junction held 8 bases outside the gene matches. Germline lookup yields CDR1 SEHNR and CDR2 FQNEAQ (reference sequence). The CDR3 consists of 15 residues. The chain's CDR3 is CASSPGTGVTNEQFF. The CDR3 bases are TGTGCCAGCAGCCCCGGGACAGGGGTTACAAATGAGCAGTTCTTC.

This clonotype was found many times. The chain links TRBV11-2 to TRBJ1-6; 7 bases line up with TRBD1. The length of the CDR3 is 15 residues. The junction had 7 bases not matched to a gene; V was cut back by 4 bases and J by 7 bases. Germline-derived CDR1 and CDR2 are SGHAT and FQNNGV. The DNA of the CDR3 is TGTGCCAGCAGCTGGGAGGGACAGAGCAATTCACCCCTCCACTTT. This gives the protein CASSWEGQSNSPLHF.

In its sample, this clonotype was seen many times. This chain links TRBV24-1 with TRBJ2-1, with D uncertain. The germline V gene encodes CDR1 KGHDR and CDR2 SFDVKD. V gave up 2 bases and J gave up 0 bases, with 13 bases separating them. The CDR3 spans 17 residues. CDR3 sequence: CATSDSGVESSYNEQFF. CDR3 sequence (DNA): TGTGCCACCAGTGATTCTGGCGTAGAGAGCTCCTACAATGAGCAGTTCTTC.